These 19 T cell receptor beta chains were sequenced from one sample in a study of T cell changes during pregnancy in multiple sclerosis. Assay: immunoSEQ multiplex PCR; the TCRdb copy retains only in-frame clones and omits some. The table records roughly 30,000 clones, roughly 90% of them present only once. Source: CD8+ T cells from peripheral blood mononuclear cells, taken after pregnancy. These receptors were obtained from a female donor with multiple sclerosis, enrolled in a pregnancy study.

The V gene is TRBV6-1, the J gene TRBJ2-6; the D is unclear. Germline V gives CDR1 MNHNS, CDR2 SASEGT. Trimming cost V 7 bases and J 0 bases, with 10 bases left between them. The CDR3 covers 15 residues. CDR3 loop: CASISGPSGANVLTF. DNA of the CDR3: TGTGCCAGCATTTCTGGGCCCTCTGGGGCCAACGTCCTGACTTTC.

As DNA, the CDR3 is TGTGCCAGCAGTTTGGGGACTAGCTGGGCAGATACGCAGTATTTT. It specifies CASSLGTSWADTQYF. The chain is built from TRBV27 and TRBJ2-3; 9 positions agree with TRBD2. The V gene end was trimmed by 3 bases and the J gene end by 4 bases; junction bases not matched to a gene: 5. Germline CDR1 and CDR2: MNHEY and SMNVEV (reference sequence). This CDR3 region has 15 residues.

CDR3: CASSLGPGQGANEQFF. CDR3 nucleotides: TGCGCCAGCAGCCTTGGACCGGGACAGGGGGCAAATGAGCAGTTCTTC. The chain is built from TRBV4-1 and TRBJ2-1; 12 bases map to TRBD1. There are 16 residues in the CDR3. V shed 4 bases, J shed 7 bases, and the junction held 8 bases outside the gene matches. Germline V gene sequence: CDR1 MGHRA, CDR2 YSYEKL.

The gene calls are TRBV2 and TRBJ1-6; 8 positions match TRBD1. CDR1 SNHLY and CDR2 FYNNEI come from the germline V gene. The CDR3 sequence is 15 residues long. Trimming removed 5 bases from V and 7 bases from J; junction bases left unmatched: 7. DNA for the CDR3: TGTGCCAGCAGTTTCTTGACAGGGGCAAATTCACCCCTCCACTTT. Translated, it gives CASSFLTGANSPLHF.

The V call is TRBV29-1, the J call TRBJ2-1; 8 bases are shared with TRBD2. The CDR3 is 15 residues long. V gave up 3 bases and J gave up 4 bases; unmatched junction bases: 8. The germline CDR1 and CDR2 sequences are SQVTM and ANQGSEA. The CDR3 coding sequence is TGCAGCGTTGACCTAGAGACTAGCGCGTACAATGAGCAGTTCTTC. Its protein product is CSVDLETSAYNEQFF.

The chain uses TRBV14 and TRBJ2-3; no clear D. V lost 2 bases to trimming and J lost 0 bases, with 9 bases between them. This CDR3 is 15 amino acids long. The germline V gene has CDR1 SGHDN and CDR2 FVKESK. CDR3 DNA sequence: TGTGCCAGCAGCCAACTAACGCGGAGCACAGATACGCAGTATTTT. Its translation: CASSQLTRSTDTQYF.

The CDR3 loop reads CSVEEIGGGNEQFF. The DNA of the CDR3 is TGCAGCGTTGAAGAGATAGGAGGAGGGAATGAGCAGTTCTTC. The chain is built from TRBV29-1 and TRBJ2-1, with D tentatively TRBD2 (6 bases). The CDR3 covers 14 residues. Germline-derived CDR1 and CDR2 are SQVTM and ANQGSEA. The V and J ends lost 0 bases and 7 bases respectively, with 13 bases between them.

This chain uses TRBV5-8 with TRBJ2-7; TRBD1 aligns across 8 bases. V was clipped by 0 bases and J by 5 bases; unmatched bases: 7. CDR3 length equals 15 residues. Germline lookup yields CDR1 SGHTS and CDR2 YDEGEE. The CDR3 spells CASSLAQGALDEQYF. The DNA for the CDR3 is TGTGCCAGCAGCTTGGCCCAGGGGGCGCTGGACGAGCAGTACTTC.

In its sample, this clone was seen a few times. The same CDR3 arises from other DNA sequences in this sample as well. The rearrangement links TRBV19 to TRBJ1-5, with 7 nucleotides matching TRBD1. Unmatched junction bases numbered 5, after V lost 3 bases and J lost 6 bases. In germline, CDR1 is LNHDA, CDR2 SQIVND (reference sequence). This CDR3 contains 14 residues. The DNA of the CDR3 is TGTGCCAGTAGTATTGGGTCAGGGGGTCAGCCCCAGCATTTT. Translation: CASSIGSGGQPQHF.

V usage is TRBV6-1 and J usage is TRBJ2-2; tentative D call: TRBD2 (6 bases). V was shortened by 11 bases and J by 4 bases, with 20 bases between the two germline ends. The CDR3 loop spans 15 amino acids. Germline lookup yields CDR1 MNHNS and CDR2 SASEGT. CDR3 coding DNA: TGTGCCTGTGTGGGGGTGGACTACACCACCGGGGAGCTGTTTTTT. This encodes CACVGVDYTTGELFF.

The chain employs TRBV6-5 and TRBJ2-3; 9 bases match TRBD2. CDR3 length equals 16 residues. Losses at the gene ends were 2 bases for V and 2 bases for J; bases not matched to a gene: 5. Germline V CDR1 and CDR2: MNHEY, SVGAGI. The CDR3 protein is CASSYVSSGNTDTQYF. DNA of the CDR3: TGTGCCAGCAGTTACGTTTCTAGCGGGAACACAGATACGCAGTATTTT.

This chain links TRBV28 with TRBJ2-1; 7 positions match TRBD1. Per germline, CDR1 MDHEN and CDR2 SYDVKM. This CDR3 has 17 residues. The ends lost 6 bases at V and 0 bases at J; junction bases unmatched: 11. The CDR3 is CASRTHRQGTSYNEQFF. CDR3 nucleotides: TGTGCCAGCAGAACCCATCGACAGGGAACCTCCTACAATGAGCAGTTCTTC.

The V gene is TRBV5-4, the J gene TRBJ2-1; 9 bases line up with TRBD2. This CDR3 comprises 14 residues. Germline values: CDR1 SGHNT, CDR2 YYREEE (reference sequence). V lost 2 bases and J lost 7; bases outside the gene matches: 4. For the CDR3, the DNA is TGTGCCAGCAGCTTTTGGCTAGCGGGGAATGAGCAGTTCTTC. It encodes CASSFWLAGNEQFF. The full variable domain, its missing parts supplied by reference TRBV5-4 and TRBJ2-1, is ETGVTQSPTHLIKTRGQQVTLRCSSQSGHNTVSWYQQALGQGPQFIFQYYREEENGRGNFPPRFSGLQFPNYSSELNVNALELDDSALYLCASSFWLAGNEQFFGPGTRLTVL.

The chain uses TRBV13 and TRBJ2-3; 8 positions match TRBD1. V lost 5 bases to trimming and J lost 6 bases; unmatched junction nucleotides: 13. The germline V gene encodes CDR1 PRHDT and CDR2 FYEKMQ (reference sequence). The CDR3 totals 16 residues. CDR3 loop: CASSPTGTGVLDTQYF. The CDR3 bases are TGTGCCAGCAGCCCAACCGGGACAGGTGTCTTGGATACGCAGTATTTT.

As DNA, the CDR3 is TGTGCCAGCAGCGGGCTGGACAGAGATGGCTATGGCTACACCTTC. Protein sequence: CASSGLDRDGYGYTF. The chain carries TRBV7-9 and TRBJ1-2; D is possibly TRBD1 (6 bases). The germline V and J ends were trimmed by 5 bases and 4 bases, with 17 bases remaining between them. This CDR3 comprises 15 residues. CDR1 and CDR2 from the germline V gene are SEHNR and FQNEAQ (reference sequence).

The J gene is TRBJ2-7, the V gene TRBV4-3; 7 bases are a match to TRBD1. The V gene's germline CDR1 is LGHNA and CDR2 YSLEER. J lost 2 bases, V lost 5 bases, and 6 bases had no gene match. The CDR3 extends over 14 amino acids. DNA of the CDR3: TGCGCCAGCAGCAACAGACAGGGAGCCTACGAGCAGTACTTC. It is translated as CASSNRQGAYEQYF.

This clone occurred once. This chain links TRBV7-9 with TRBJ2-7; 8 nucleotides align to TRBD2. V shed 0 bases and J 4 bases; nucleotides not matched to a gene: 8. The CDR3 covers 16 residues. The V gene's germline CDR1 is SEHNR and CDR2 FQNEAQ (reference sequence). The CDR3 spells CASSLALSGSRYEQYF. For the CDR3, the DNA is TGTGCCAGCAGCTTAGCGCTGAGCGGGAGTCGATACGAGCAGTACTTC.

The genes are TRBV7-9 and TRBJ2-3; 10 bases are shared with TRBD2. Germline values: CDR1 SEHNR, CDR2 FQNEAQ (reference sequence). The V segment lost 5 bases and the J segment 2 bases; nucleotides outside the gene matches: 10. The CDR3 is 17 amino acids. CDR3 nucleotide sequence: TGTGCCAGCAGCCTAAGACTAGCGGGCCGATCCACAGATACGCAGTATTTT. It translates to CASSLRLAGRSTDTQYF.

The chain carries TRBV4-1 and TRBJ1-1; D perhaps matches TRBD1 (5 bases). Deletions cut 3 bases from V and 1 base from J, with 12 bases between. The CDR3 runs to 15 residues. Germline V gives CDR1 MGHRA, CDR2 YSYEKL. The CDR3 protein is CASSHKGVGNTEAFF. DNA of the CDR3: TGCGCCAGCAGCCATAAAGGGGTAGGGAACACTGAAGCTTTCTTT.